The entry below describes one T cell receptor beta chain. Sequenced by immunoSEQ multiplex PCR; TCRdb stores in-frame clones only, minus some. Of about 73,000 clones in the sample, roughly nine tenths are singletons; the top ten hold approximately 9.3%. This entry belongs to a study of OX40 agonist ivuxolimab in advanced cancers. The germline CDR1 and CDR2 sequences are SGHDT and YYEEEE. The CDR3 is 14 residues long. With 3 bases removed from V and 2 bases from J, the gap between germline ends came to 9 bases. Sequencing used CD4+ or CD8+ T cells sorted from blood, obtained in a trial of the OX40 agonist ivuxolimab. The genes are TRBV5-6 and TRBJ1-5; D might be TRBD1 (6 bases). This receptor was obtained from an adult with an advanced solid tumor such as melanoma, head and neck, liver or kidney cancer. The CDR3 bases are TGTGCCAGCAGCTGGGGGGCGGGCAATCAGCCCCAGCATTTT. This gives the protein CASSWGAGNQPQHF.